This T cell receptor beta chain was identified in a study of CD8+CD57+ T cells in acquired aplastic anemia. For sequencing, patients were chosen who had shown expansion of CD8+CD57+ cells by flow cytometry. Every patient was diagnosed with severe acquired aplastic anemia. Patients had not yet gotten any therapy when their blood was taken for sampling. Broader study findings: Sharing between patients and controls was observed for around 30 CD8+ CDR3 sequences.

Genomic DNA provided the template from which TCR beta VDJ and CDR3 profiles were obtained. TCRdb reprocessed the reads with MiXCR, giving one entry per CDR3 protein. The repertoire holds approximately 470,000 distinct CDR3 sequences, about a third seen once, with about 0.8% in the top ten. This clonotype has a handful of counts. The antigen is not known. Germline-derived CDR1 and CDR2 are KGHSH and LQKENI. The CDR3 is 13 residues long. V was trimmed by 3 bases and J by 7 bases, leaving 10 bases between them. What was sequenced was sorted CD4+, CD8+, or CD8+CD57+ T cells (not recorded which) from PBMCs. The chain has TRBV18 and TRBJ2-1; D is perhaps TRBD1 (6 bases). The TCR sequence derives from a human donor with aplastic anemia. The CDR3 coding sequence is TGTGCCAGCTCACCGGCTAGGGGGAATGAGCAGTTCTTC. This translates into CASSPARGNEQFF.